In this sample, the clone carrying this T cell receptor (beta chain) turned up a few times. The sample comes from a study of blood T cells in healthy people across ages. The CDR3 spans 13 residues. V was pared by 6 bases and J by 0 bases, with 5 bases of the junction left unmatched. Germline assignment: CDR1 SQVTM and CDR2 ANQGSEA. With a J-beta primer mix and a sample-barcoded 5' primer, a second PCR ran about 6 to 11 cycles. One entry per CDR3 protein results from TCRdb running MiXCR on the 5' RACE reads. The table includes 600,000 to 900,000 distinct CDR3 sequences, around a quarter detected once. This sample was shared with a second study, whose subject was T cells of mothers and their children.

The clonotype comes from a boy younger than 18 in good health. The material sequenced was blood. V gene TRBV29-1 combines with J gene TRBJ2-7; the match to TRBD1 covers 7 bases. In DNA form, the CDR3 reads TGCAGCGTCGAGAGGGACAGCTCCTACGAGCAGTACTTC. Translation: CSVERDSSYEQYF.